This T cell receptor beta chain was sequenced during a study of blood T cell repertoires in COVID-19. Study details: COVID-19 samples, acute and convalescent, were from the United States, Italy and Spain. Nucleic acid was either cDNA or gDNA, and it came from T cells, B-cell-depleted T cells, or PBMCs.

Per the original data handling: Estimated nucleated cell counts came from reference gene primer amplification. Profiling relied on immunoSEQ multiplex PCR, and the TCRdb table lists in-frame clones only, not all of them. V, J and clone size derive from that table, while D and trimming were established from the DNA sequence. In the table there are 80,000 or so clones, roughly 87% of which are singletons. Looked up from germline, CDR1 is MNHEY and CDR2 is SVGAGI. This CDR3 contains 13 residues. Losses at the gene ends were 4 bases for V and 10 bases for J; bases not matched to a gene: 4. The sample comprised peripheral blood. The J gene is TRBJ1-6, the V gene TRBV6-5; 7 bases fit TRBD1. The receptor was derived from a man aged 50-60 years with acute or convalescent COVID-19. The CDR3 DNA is TGTGCCAGCAGTTTAGACAGGGCCTCACCCCTCCACTTT. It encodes CASSLDRASPLHF.